What follows are 18 T cell receptor beta chains derived from one specimen sequenced in a study of regulatory T cells in long-lasting Graves disease. Through Arm-PCR of CDR3 regions and iRepertoire HTBI primers, TCR beta libraries were built. TCRdb re-derived calls from the multiplex PCR reads in MiXCR, one entry per CDR3 protein. Here the sample spans 530,000 or so distinct CDR3 sequences, roughly 14% being singletons. The time point is: newly diagnosed GD, antithyroid drugs for less than 3 months. The authors made the TCR library using RNA they extracted from PBMCs. The same sample was also studied in work on T cells in Graves' hyperthyroidism and ophthalmopathy.

Specimen: peripheral blood mononuclear cells (PBMCs), collected at new diagnosis, from a patient treated with antithyroid drugs. The receptors shown here come from a man aged 30 to 45 with Graves disease.

The V call is TRBV7-9, the J call TRBJ2-7; D gene uncertain. Germline V gene data show CDR1 as SEHNR and CDR2 as FQNEAQ (reference sequence). The V gene lost 3 bases and the J gene lost 5 bases, with 14 bases spanning the gap. The CDR3 sequence is 14 residues long. CDR3 DNA sequence: TGTGCCAGCAGCTTGCCGACCCCACGGAACGAGCAGTACTTC. This gives the protein CASSLPTPRNEQYF.

This clonotype was seen more than once but under ten times. J is TRBJ1-1 and V is TRBV30, with D possibly matching TRBD1 (5 bases). CDR1 GTSNPN and CDR2 SVGIG come from the germline V gene (reference sequence). The CDR3 runs 14 residues. Trimming left V 4 bases short and J 1 base short, with 13 bases between. CDR3 protein: CAWIDRTTNTEAFF. The CDR3 DNA reads TGTGCCTGGATTGATAGGACAACGAACACTGAAGCTTTCTTT.

This clonotype was seen many times. The CDR3 DNA follows: TGTGCCAGCAGTTTCGGGGAGCACTACGAGCAGTACTTC. It encodes CASSFGEHYEQYF. V gene TRBV12-3 or TRBV12-4 combines with J gene TRBJ2-7, with TRBD2 as a possible D gene (5 bases). With 3 bases removed from V and 3 bases from J, the gap between germline ends came to 9 bases. The CDR3 spans 13 residues.

This clonotype has a count of ten or more. The gene calls are TRBV12-3 or TRBV12-4 and TRBJ1-1, with D perhaps matching TRBD1 (6 bases). The CDR3 runs 16 residues. Trimming removed 3 bases from V and 0 bases from J, with 14 bases in between. Here the CDR3 DNA reads TGTGCCAGCAGTTTGACAGGAGGCCCACTGAACACTGAAGCTTTCTTT. Its protein is CASSLTGGPLNTEAFF.

This clonotype was detected many times. The rearrangement joins TRBV2 to TRBJ1-1; D is ambiguous. V was trimmed by 9 bases and J by 4 bases, leaving 9 bases between them. The CDR3 is 11 residues long. From germline, CDR1 is SNHLY and CDR2 FYNNEI. The CDR3 protein is CARRVGTEAFF. In nucleotides, the CDR3 is TGTGCCAGAAGGGTCGGCACTGAAGCTTTCTTT.

V gene TRBV19 combines with J gene TRBJ1-5; TRBD1 might be the D (6 bases). The CDR3 loop spans 16 amino acids. Trimming removed 8 bases at V and 6 bases at J, with 23 bases between. Germline V lookup: CDR1 LNHDA, CDR2 SQIVND (reference sequence). This CDR3 reads CASGQNRERPSQPQHF. CDR3 in DNA: TGTGCCAGTGGACAGAACAGGGAGCGGCCCAGTCAGCCCCAGCATTTT. The full variable domain, completed using reference TRBV19 and TRBJ1-5, is DGGITQSPKYLFRKEGQNVTLSCEQNLNHDAMYWYRQDPGQGLRLIYYSQIVNDFQKGDIAEGYSVSREKKESFPLTVTSAQKNPTAFYLCASGQNRERPSQPQHFGDGTRLSIL.

This clonotype has a count of ten or more. The genes are TRBV7-8 and TRBJ2-6, with TRBD1 identical over 11 bases. Trimming took 5 bases from V and 4 from J; bases not matched to a gene: 7. Germline V lookup: CDR1 SGHVS, CDR2 FQNEAQ. This CDR3 is built from 17 residues. As DNA, the CDR3 is TGTGCCAGCAGCAGGACAGGGGGCGAAGCCGGGGCCAACGTCCTGACTTTC. Its protein product is CASSRTGGEAGANVLTF.

The sample holds many counts of this clonotype. The gene calls are TRBV7-9 and TRBJ2-3, with 8 bases lining up with TRBD1. The CDR3 is made up of 17 amino acids. Germline lookup yields CDR1 SEHNR and CDR2 FQNEAQ (reference sequence). V gave up 8 bases and J gave up 6 bases; unmatched junction bases: 19. The CDR3 DNA is TGTGCCAGCCGCCCCCCTCCGGACAGGGACCACCGGGATACGCAGTATTTT. Protein product: CASRPPPDRDHRDTQYF.

This clonotype has ten or more counts. The chain couples TRBV20-1 to TRBJ2-1; perhaps TRBD2 as D (6 bases). Germline V gives CDR1 DFQATT, CDR2 SNEGSKA (reference sequence). The CDR3 runs 12 residues. As DNA, the CDR3 is TGCAGCCGGGGGTCGGATTACAATGAGCAGTTCTTC. Translating it yields CSRGSDYNEQFF.

This clonotype was counted between two and nine times. One end of the junction does not line up with germline, which may come from a read error. The chain links TRBV7-7 to TRBJ2-2; maybe TRBD1 (7 bases). CDR1 is SSHAT and CDR2 is FNYEAQ in the germline V gene (reference sequence). This CDR3 contains 16 residues. The CDR3 nucleotides read TGTGCTAGCAGCTCCCGACAGGGAGGAGGCACCGGGGAGCTGTTTTTT. Its protein product is CASSSRQGGGTGELFF. Full variable domain (missing parts from reference TRBV7-7 and TRBJ2-2): GAGVSQSPRYKVTKRGQDVTLRCDPISSHATLYWYQQALGQGPEFLTYFNYEAQPDKSGLPSDRFSAERPEGSISTLTIQRTEQRDSAMYRCASSSRQGGGTGELFFGEGSRLTVL.

This clonotype was observed at least ten times. The V call is TRBV20-1, the J call TRBJ2-1, with TRBD1 identical over 9 bases. This CDR3 comprises 13 residues. The trim removed 8 bases at V and 4 bases at J, leaving 6 bases unmatched. CDR1 and CDR2 (germline): DFQATT, SNEGSKA (reference sequence). CDR3 residues: CSTGGDPYNEQFF. CDR3 coding DNA: TGCAGTACAGGGGGCGACCCTTACAATGAGCAGTTCTTC.

This chain links TRBV14 with TRBJ1-3; D is unclear. Germline CDR1 SGHDN, CDR2 FVKESK. Trimming took off 1 base at V and 2 bases at J, with 12 bases between the two ends. This CDR3 is built from 16 residues. The CDR3 region is CASSQGLRRPGNTIYF. CDR3 bases: TGTGCCAGCAGCCAAGGACTCCGGAGGCCTGGAAACACCATATATTTT.

Ten or more counts support this clonotype. The V call is TRBV2, the J call TRBJ2-7, with D hard to call. CDR1 is SNHLY, CDR2 FYNNEI, per germline. V was cut by 6 bases and J by 5 bases, with 14 bases left in between. The CDR3 is 13 residues long. CDR3 sequence reads: CASSASLFDEQYF. CDR3 sequence (DNA): TGTGCCAGCAGCGCTTCACTCTTCGACGAGCAGTACTTC.

In this sample, this clonotype turned up many times. The V gene is TRBV7-2, the J gene TRBJ2-1; D is perhaps TRBD2 (7 bases). Between the trimmed V and J ends, which lost 6 bases and 9 bases, there was a span of 21 bases. Germline-derived CDR1 and CDR2 are SGHTA and FQGNSA. This CDR3 is built from 15 residues. The DNA of the CDR3 is TGTGCCAGCAGGGACACACGGGGGGCTTACCGTGAGCAGTTCTTC. Its protein product is CASRDTRGAYREQFF.

This clonotype appeared many times. This chain joins TRBV29-1 and TRBJ2-1, with D uncertain. Germline lookup yields CDR1 SQVTM and CDR2 ANQGSEA. V gave up 1 base and J gave up 2 bases, with 9 bases separating them. The CDR3 extends over 14 amino acids. The CDR3 region has the DNA TGCAGCGTTGAAGCGCAAGTCCCCTACAATGAGCAGTTCTTC. This translates into CSVEAQVPYNEQFF.

This clonotype turned up a few times. V is TRBV19 and J is TRBJ2-3; the match to TRBD1 covers 10 bases. V trimming: 4 bases; J trimming: 5 bases; junction bases outside the gene matches: 12. The CDR3 consists of 17 residues. Germline V CDR1 and CDR2: LNHDA, SQIVND (reference sequence). The CDR3 here is CASSTSGTGEARDTQYF. CDR3 coding DNA: TGTGCCAGTAGTACGTCCGGGACAGGGGAGGCACGAGATACGCAGTATTTT. Variable domain in full (rest from reference TRBV19 and TRBJ2-3): DGGITQSPKYLFRKEGQNVTLSCEQNLNHDAMYWYRQDPGQGLRLIYYSQIVNDFQKGDIAEGYSVSREKKESFPLTVTSAQKNPTAFYLCASSTSGTGEARDTQYFGPGTRLTVL.

This clonotype was counted many times. J is TRBJ1-1 and V is TRBV6-1, with a weak D call TRBD1 (5 bases). V dropped 7 bases and J dropped 0 bases, with 9 bases sitting between them. Germline V gene data show CDR1 as MNHNS and CDR2 as SASEGT. The CDR3 has 13 amino acids. The chain's CDR3 is CASTPGVNTEAFF. The CDR3 coding sequence is TGTGCCAGCACCCCGGGGGTGAACACTGAAGCTTTCTTT.

This clonotype was counted at least ten times. The chain employs TRBV2 and TRBJ1-4; no clear D gene. The CDR3 extends over 10 amino acids. Germline V CDR1 and CDR2: SNHLY, FYNNEI. V lost 4 bases, J lost 12 bases, and 6 bases lay in between. The CDR3: CASSGLELFF. DNA for the CDR3: TGTGCCAGCAGTGGACTCGAACTGTTTTTT. Based on the CDR3 plus reference TRBV2 and TRBJ1-4, the full variable domain is EPEVTQTPSHQVTQMGQEVILRCVPISNHLYFYWYRQILGQKVEFLVSFYNNEISEKSEIFDDQFSVERPDGSNFTLKIRSTKLEDSAMYFCASSGLELFFGSGTQLSVL.